This note documents a single TCR beta chain sequence. Its antigen is not known. Deep-level assay runs were performed. Libraries were prepared by immunoSEQ multiplex PCR; TCRdb keeps only in-frame clonotypes and omits some of them. The sample includes a few million clones, around 94% of them seen just once. Negatively enriched CD4+ T cells were divided by CD45RA into naive and memory. This sample was included in a study of shared clonotypes between healthy human individuals. For the study at large: Two women and a few men aged 18 to 49 served as donors. Overall study results and limits: Generally, naive subsets (rather than memory subsets) showed larger estimated richness.

V was shortened by 2 bases and J by 8 bases, with 9 bases between the two germline ends. Germline V gene data show CDR1 as SNHLY and CDR2 as FYNNEI. CDR3 size: 12 residues. Material for sequencing was naive CD4+ T cells sorted from blood. Subset: CD45RA+ positively selected. This sequence was found in a man aged 18-30 years in good health. The J gene is TRBJ1-2, the V gene TRBV2; unclear D gene. Here the CDR3 reads CASSERGLGYTF. DNA for the CDR3: TGTGCCAGCAGTGAACGTGGGTTGGGCTACACCTTC.